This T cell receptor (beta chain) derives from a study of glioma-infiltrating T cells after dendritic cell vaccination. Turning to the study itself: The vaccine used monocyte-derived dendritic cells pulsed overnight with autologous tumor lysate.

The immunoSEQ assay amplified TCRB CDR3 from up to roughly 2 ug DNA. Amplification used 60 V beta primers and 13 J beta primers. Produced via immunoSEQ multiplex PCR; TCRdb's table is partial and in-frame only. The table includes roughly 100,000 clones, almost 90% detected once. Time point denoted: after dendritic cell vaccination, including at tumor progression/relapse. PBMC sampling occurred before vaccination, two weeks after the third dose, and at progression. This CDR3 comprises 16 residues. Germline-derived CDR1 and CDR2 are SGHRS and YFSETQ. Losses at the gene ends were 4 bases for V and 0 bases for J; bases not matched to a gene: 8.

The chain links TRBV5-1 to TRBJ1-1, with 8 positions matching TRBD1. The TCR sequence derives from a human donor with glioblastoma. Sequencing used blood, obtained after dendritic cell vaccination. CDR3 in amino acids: CASSPGQGPMNTEAFF. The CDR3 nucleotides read TGCGCCAGCAGCCCTGGACAGGGCCCTATGAACACTGAAGCTTTCTTT.